The next 27 T cell receptor beta chains were all read from a single sample in a study of T-cell reconstitution after alpha-beta-depleted transplantation in children (dated by TCRdb to about 2016). The library was made by PCR. Instrument used: Illumina HiSeq 2500. TCR libraries were prepared with molecular barcoding, using unique molecular identifiers to normalize TCRbeta repertoire quantification. The public sequencing data were trimmed at Q25 with fastp and processed into clonotypes with MiXCR by TCRdb, which kept only in-frame beta chains. Here each entry gathers all rows of one CDR3 protein and keeps the most common genes and DNA. Recorded for this sample are roughly 500,000 distinct CDR3 sequences; roughly 18% of them occurred a single time. The ten largest clonotypes hold approximately 3% of the sample. This specimen consisted of PBMCs from the stem cell graft donor, obtained from the stem cell graft. The receptor set was obtained from a human donor who donated a stem cell graft to a child with acute lymphoblastic leukemia.

This clonotype was seen at least ten times. The rearrangement uses TRBV2 and TRBJ1-5; D possibly corresponds to TRBD1 (5 bases). This CDR3 has 13 residues. The ends were cut back, 7 bases at V and 4 bases at J, with 11 bases in the middle. Per germline, CDR1 SNHLY and CDR2 FYNNEI. In nucleotides, the CDR3 is TGTGCCAGCAAGTTTGAGGGGAATCAGCCCCAGCATTTT. Residues: CASKFEGNQPQHF.

This chain uses TRBV30 with TRBJ1-5; D may be TRBD1 (5 bases). Trimming removed 0 bases at V and 7 bases at J, with 16 bases between. The CDR3 is 15 residues long. CDR1 GTSNPN and CDR2 SVGIG come from the germline V gene (reference sequence). CDR3 amino acids: CAWSVGPTGWQPQHF. The CDR3, as DNA: TGTGCCTGGAGTGTGGGCCCAACAGGATGGCAGCCCCAGCATTTT.

This clonotype was seen more than once but under ten times. The chain joins TRBV9 to TRBJ2-7; 8 nucleotides agree with TRBD2. In germline, CDR1 is SGDLS, CDR2 YYNGEE. V lost 0 bases to trimming and J lost 5 bases; unmatched junction nucleotides: 10. This CDR3 has 16 amino acids. The CDR3 region is CASSVALSGNIHEQYF. The CDR3 region has the DNA TGTGCCAGCAGCGTAGCTCTTAGCGGGAATATCCACGAGCAGTACTTC.

Comments on this clonotype: A read error is possible here, since a much larger clone lies one base away. CDR3 sequence reads: CASCPRDRAGNTIYF. The DNA for the CDR3 is TGTGCCAGCTGCCCCCGGGACAGGGCTGGAAACACCATATATTTT. The V gene is TRBV3-1, the J gene TRBJ1-3; TRBD1 aligns across 9 bases. Germline-derived CDR1 and CDR2 are LGHDT and YNNKEL (reference sequence). This CDR3 is built from 15 residues. Losses at the gene ends were 8 bases for V and 2 bases for J; bases not matched to a gene: 7.

This clonotype was observed a handful of times. This chain joins TRBV7-9 and TRBJ2-4; no definite D call. Germline CDR1 SEHNR, CDR2 FQNEAQ (reference sequence). The CDR3 is 14 amino acids. V was clipped by 5 bases and J by 8 bases, with 16 bases between them. CDR3 nucleotides: TGTGCCAGCAGCCGATCTCCCCCTCAGGACATTCAGTACTTC. It specifies CASSRSPPQDIQYF.

This clonotype was detected a few times. The rearrangement joins TRBV6-1 to TRBJ2-7; 9 bases agree with TRBD2. This CDR3 has 14 amino acids. The germline CDR1 and CDR2 sequences are MNHNS and SASEGT. Losses at the gene ends were 6 bases for V and 2 bases for J; bases not matched to a gene: 5. CDR3 bases: TGTGCCAGCAGCCAACTAGCGGGTGCCTACGAGCAGTACTTC. This translates into CASSQLAGAYEQYF.

This clonotype was observed a handful of times. The V gene is TRBV6-1, the J gene TRBJ2-2; maybe TRBD1 (6 bases). V was shortened by 7 bases and J by 6 bases, with 21 bases between the two germline ends. The germline V gene encodes CDR1 MNHNS and CDR2 SASEGT. The CDR3 contains 16 residues. DNA for the CDR3: TGTGCCAGCATGCTAACAGGGTTTGGGCAGGCCGGGGAGCTGTTTTTT. Translating gives CASMLTGFGQAGELFF.

This clonotype was counted only a few times. Here the CDR3 reads CASSLGRPRSSGNTIYF. The CDR3 bases are TGTGCCAGCAGCTTAGGTCGCCCGAGAAGCTCTGGAAACACCATATATTTT. The chain uses TRBV11-2 and TRBJ1-3; D remains unclear. From germline, CDR1 is SGHAT and CDR2 FQNNGV. Trimming stripped 1 base from V and 0 bases from J, with 13 bases between. The CDR3 covers 17 residues. Together with reference TRBV11-2 and TRBJ1-3, the CDR3 gives the full variable domain: EAGVAQSPRYKIIEKRQSVAFWCNPISGHATLYWYQQILGQGPKLLIQFQNNGVVDDSQLPKDRFSAERLKGVDSTLKIQPAKLEDSAVYLCASSLGRPRSSGNTIYFGEGSWLTVV.

The chain combines TRBV6-5 with TRBJ2-1, with D hard to call. Germline V gene lookup returns CDR1 MNHEY and CDR2 SVGAGI. Deletions cut 2 bases from V and 4 bases from J, with 15 bases between. The CDR3 is made up of 16 amino acids. The CDR3 region is CASSYLRTIPYNEQFF. DNA of the CDR3: TGTGCCAGCAGTTACCTGAGAACCATTCCTTACAATGAGCAGTTCTTC.

J is TRBJ1-2 and V is TRBV4-1, with D possibly matching TRBD1 (5 bases). The CDR3 is 15 residues long. V lost 3 bases and J lost 4, with 15 bases in between. Germline V gives CDR1 MGHRA, CDR2 YSYEKL. The CDR3 here is CASSHASRESYGYTF. In DNA form, the CDR3 reads TGCGCCAGCAGCCATGCCTCCAGGGAAAGCTATGGCTACACCTTC.

This chain links TRBV12-3 or TRBV12-4 with TRBJ1-3; D is ambiguous. The CDR3 is 15 amino acids. Trimming pared 7 bases from V and 2 bases from J, leaving 15 bases between. Here the CDR3 DNA reads TGTGCCAGCAACCAAATCCGGGAAGCTGGAAACACCATATATTTT. As protein: CASNQIREAGNTIYF.

This clonotype was seen a few times. This chain links TRBV12-3 or TRBV12-4 with TRBJ2-1; a weak D match, TRBD1 (6 bases). V lost 5 bases and J 7 bases, leaving 18 bases between the germline ends. The length of the CDR3 is 15 residues. DNA for the CDR3: TGTGCCAGCAGTCTTCCCACTACAGGGCGGAATGAGCAGTTCTTC. It specifies CASSLPTTGRNEQFF.

This clonotype was picked up many times. The chain uses TRBV7-9 and TRBJ1-5, with D uncertain. The V and J ends lost 6 bases and 2 bases respectively, with 11 bases between them. This CDR3 region has 14 residues. Germline V gene data show CDR1 as SEHNR and CDR2 as FQNEAQ (reference sequence). The CDR3 bases are TGTGCCAGCAGTCCCTCCGGGGGCAATCAGCCCCAGCATTTT. Encoded protein: CASSPSGGNQPQHF.

The chain couples TRBV5-1 to TRBJ2-5; the match to TRBD1 covers 9 bases. The CDR3 is made up of 14 amino acids. Germline CDR1 SGHRS, CDR2 YFSETQ. V shed 3 bases, J shed 6 bases, and the junction held 6 bases outside the gene matches. The CDR3 loop reads CASSSTGGAQTQYF. The CDR3 DNA reads as TGCGCCAGCAGCTCTACAGGGGGCGCGCAGACCCAGTACTTC.

This chain links TRBV25-1 with TRBJ1-4, with unresolved D. V lost 6 bases to trimming and J lost 8 bases, with 7 bases between them. CDR1 MGHDK and CDR2 SYGVNS come from the germline V gene. The CDR3 extends over 11 amino acids. CDR3 region: CASSPFEKLFF. DNA of the CDR3: TGTGCCAGCAGCCCATTCGAAAAACTGTTTTTT.

The chain links TRBV29-1 to TRBJ2-7; D is perhaps TRBD2 (5 bases). Germline V gene data show CDR1 as SQVTM and CDR2 as ANQGSEA. The V end lost 2 bases, the J end lost 4 bases, and 15 bases lay between the germline ends. This CDR3 contains 14 residues. Here the CDR3 DNA reads TGCAGCGTTGAACTAGCCAAAGATGCTTACGAGCAGTACTTC. This translates into CSVELAKDAYEQYF.

This clonotype was detected a few times. The chain carries TRBV4-1 and TRBJ2-7; D possibly uses TRBD1 or TRBD2 (6 bases each). The CDR3 has 16 residues. Germline lookup yields CDR1 MGHRA and CDR2 YSYEKL. V lost 3 bases, J lost 3 bases, and 18 bases lay in between. CDR3 nucleotide sequence: TGCGCCAGCAGCCACTTTAGGGGGGACCGAGGCTACGAGCAGTACTTC. Translation: CASSHFRGDRGYEQYF.

Written as DNA, the CDR3 is TGTGCCACCAGTGATTCGGGAGGAAGCTCCTACAATGAGCAGTTCTTC. It encodes CATSDSGGSSYNEQFF. The chain employs TRBV24-1 and TRBJ2-1, with TRBD2 identical over 7 bases. Losses at the gene ends were 2 bases for V and 0 bases for J; bases not matched to a gene: 3. The CDR3 is 16 residues long. Germline V gene lookup returns CDR1 KGHDR and CDR2 SFDVKD.

The chain employs TRBV4-1 and TRBJ2-5; D remains unclear. CDR1 MGHRA and CDR2 YSYEKL come from the germline V gene. Trimming stripped 0 bases from V and 9 bases from J, with 8 bases between. CDR3 length: 12 residues. The CDR3 region is CASSQDSLSQYF. The CDR3 DNA follows: TGCGCCAGCAGCCAAGATTCGCTGTCCCAGTACTTC.

This rearrangement joins TRBV20-1 to TRBJ1-1, with unresolved D. Trimming cost V 5 bases and J 3 bases, with 13 bases left between them. This CDR3 comprises 13 residues. The germline gives CDR1 DFQATT, CDR2 SNEGSKA (reference sequence). CDR3 nucleotide sequence: TGCAGTGCTCAGCCCCGGCACCACACTGAAGCTTTCTTT. The encoded protein is CSAQPRHHTEAFF.

This chain connects TRBV3-1 to TRBJ1-3; D might be TRBD1 (6 bases). CDR1 is LGHDT, CDR2 YNNKEL, per germline (reference sequence). The germline V and J ends were trimmed by 4 bases and 0 bases, with 10 bases remaining between them. CDR3 length: 15 amino acids. The CDR3 sequence is CASSLNRDSGNTIYF. The CDR3, as DNA: TGTGCCAGCAGCCTGAACAGGGACTCTGGAAACACCATATATTTT. Using reference TRBV3-1 and TRBJ1-3 for the parts outside the CDR3, the full variable domain is DTAVSQTPKYLVTQMGNDKSIKCEQNLGHDTMYWYKQDSKKFLKIMFSYNNKELIINETVPNRFSPKSPDKAHLNLHINSLELGDSAVYFCASSLNRDSGNTIYFGEGSWLTVV.

This chain uses TRBV29-1 with TRBJ2-3; D uncertain. Germline lookup yields CDR1 SQVTM and CDR2 ANQGSEA. The CDR3 extends over 15 amino acids. The ends were cut back, 3 bases at V and 1 base at J, with 14 bases in the middle. This CDR3 is CSVETLERGTDTQYF. The DNA for the CDR3 is TGCAGCGTTGAGACCCTGGAACGGGGCACAGATACGCAGTATTTT.

This clonotype was seen more than once but under ten times. CDR3 residues: CASSSPYQGATVTDTQYF. The CDR3 coding sequence is TGTGCCAGCAGTTCACCGTACCAGGGGGCCACCGTCACAGATACGCAGTATTTT. This sequence joins TRBV28 and TRBJ2-3; 8 positions match TRBD1. The CDR3 runs to 18 residues. V lost 4 bases, J lost 2 bases, and 14 bases stayed unmatched. Germline V gene sequence: CDR1 MDHEN, CDR2 SYDVKM.

The V gene is TRBV7-9, the J gene TRBJ2-7; D not certain. Trimming took 5 bases from V and 2 from J, leaving 7 bases between them. This CDR3 spans 12 amino acids. CDR1 and CDR2 (germline): SEHNR, FQNEAQ (reference sequence). The CDR3 protein is CASSPEAYEQYF. The CDR3, as DNA: TGTGCCAGCAGCCCCGAGGCCTACGAGCAGTACTTC. Using reference TRBV7-9 and TRBJ2-7 for the parts outside the CDR3, the full variable domain is DTGVSQNPRHKITKRGQNVTFRCDPISEHNRLYWYRQTLGQGPEFLTYFQNEAQLEKSRLLSDRFSAERPKGSFSTLEIQRTEQGDSAMYLCASSPEAYEQYFGPGTRLTVT.

This clonotype came up many times. The chain recombines TRBV25-1 with TRBJ1-5, with TRBD1 identical over 7 bases. The CDR3 is 12 residues long. Per germline, CDR1 MGHDK and CDR2 SYGVNS. V lost 9 bases and J lost 2; bases outside the gene matches: 1. The CDR3 sequence is CASTGGNQPQHF. As DNA, the CDR3 is TGTGCCAGTACAGGGGGCAATCAGCCCCAGCATTTT.

Concerning this clonotype: One end of the junction fails to match germline, which may point to a read error. The chain carries TRBV7-3 and TRBJ2-5, with D possibly matching TRBD2 (5 bases). Per germline, CDR1 SGHTA and CDR2 FQGTGA. The CDR3 spans 14 residues. CDR3: CASSLTRTRETQYF. The DNA of the CDR3 is TGTGCCAGCAGCCTAACTAGGACGCGAGAGACCCAGTACTTC.

This rearrangement joins TRBV4-1 to TRBJ1-2; D might be TRBD1 (5 bases). V was clipped by 2 bases and J by 3 bases, with 16 bases between them. The CDR3 totals 16 residues. Germline loops: CDR1 MGHRA, CDR2 YSYEKL. This CDR3 reads CASSQSAGQGDYGYTF. DNA of the CDR3: TGCGCCAGCAGCCAATCCGCCGGCCAGGGCGACTATGGCTACACCTTC.